This TCR beta chain emerged from a study of blood T cell repertoires in COVID-19. Study context: The United States, Italy and Spain provided the acute and convalescent COVID-19 samples. Sources were T cells, B-cell-depleted T cells, or PBMCs; the material itself was cDNA or gDNA.

Authors' data handling: Researchers report that nucleated cell counts were estimated from reference gene primer amplification. The table came from immunoSEQ multiplex PCR; TCRdb's copy has only in-frame clones and leaves some out. That table furnishes V, J and clone size, whereas the DNA furnished D and trimming. The table has 200,000 to 250,000 clones, approximately 85% seen once. V shed 6 bases, J shed 0 bases, and the junction held 8 bases outside the gene matches. Germline V lookup: CDR1 SQVTM, CDR2 ANQGSEA. This CDR3 contains 15 residues. This clone has a handful of counts. The V and J genes are TRBV29-1 and TRBJ2-3; 8 nucleotides line up with TRBD2. The TCR originated in a man aged 80 or over with acute or convalescent COVID-19. Input material: peripheral blood. The CDR3 here is CSVEYSGASTDTQYF. The CDR3 nucleotides are TGCAGCGTAGAATATAGCGGGGCAAGCACAGATACGCAGTATTTT.